The text below deals with one T cell receptor (beta chain). Its target is not known. The sample belongs to a study of T-cell memory formation after mild COVID-19. Study at large: Clustering of TCRs was largely donor specific. The study, taken as a whole, reports: Second-wave clones with a day 37 peak had unconfirmed SARS-CoV-2 specificity. Memory cells collected pre-infection included some clones that later responded, suggesting cross-reactive memory joined.

This CDR3 contains 16 residues. The germline gives CDR1 LGHNA, CDR2 YNFKEQ. V lost 1 base, J lost 0 bases, and 10 bases lay in between. TCRdb analysed the 5' RACE reads with MiXCR anew, one entry per CDR3 protein. The data show roughly 40,000 distinct CDR3 sequences, with 6% to 8.5% seen just once and about 0.8% held by the top ten. The gene calls are TRBV4-2 and TRBJ1-3; D is perhaps TRBD1 (5 bases). The sequence was collected from an adult who had mild COVID-19 (a few samples of this study predate the infection). Cell type and time point are not known. Sequenced: PBMCs or a T cell subset sorted from them (not recorded which). CDR3 region: CASSQVGADSGNTIYF. CDR3 nucleotides: TGTGCCAGCAGCCAAGTTGGGGCAGACTCTGGAAACACCATATATTTT.